These 11 T cell receptor beta chains share one sample of origin, sequenced in a study of T cell repertoires in cytomegalovirus infection. One entry per CDR3 protein results from TCRdb running MiXCR on the reads. This table has fewer than 550,000 distinct CDR3 sequences, about 11% appearing once. The sample taken for sequencing was PBMCs. Receptors were obtained from a human donor in good health (CMV status not recorded). Some clones in this sample may be carry-over from other donors' samples.

This clonotype was picked up many times. This chain links TRBV29-1 with TRBJ2-5; TRBD1 matches at 10 bases. The V and J ends lost 5 bases and 3 bases, in that order; junction bases with no gene match: 9. The CDR3 consists of 15 residues. Germline V CDR1 and CDR2: SQVTM, ANQGSEA. CDR3 DNA sequence: TGCAGCGTTCGCCCTATGGACAGGGGGGAAGAGACCCAGTACTTC. The encoded protein is CSVRPMDRGEETQYF.

The chain employs TRBV3-1 and TRBJ1-1; D might be TRBD1 (6 bases). The CDR3 covers 16 residues. Germline V gene data show CDR1 as LGHDT and CDR2 as YNNKEL (reference sequence). Trimming cost V 1 base and J 7 bases, with 19 bases left between them. The CDR3 loop is CASSQAGSSRGIEAFF. CDR3 nucleotides: TGTGCCAGCAGCCAAGCGGGCTCTTCCAGGGGAATTGAAGCTTTCTTT.

V is TRBV29-1 and J is TRBJ2-7, with 8 nucleotides matching TRBD1. The CDR3 has 13 residues. V gave up 6 bases and J gave up 0 bases; unmatched junction bases: 4. Germline-derived CDR1 and CDR2 are SQVTM and ANQGSEA. The CDR3 coding sequence is TGCAGCGTCGGGACAGGTATCTCCTACGAGCAGTACTTC. Translated, it gives CSVGTGISYEQYF.

The sample holds many counts of this clonotype. The chain joins TRBV7-9 to TRBJ2-5; no clear D gene. The CDR3 length is 12 residues. V was cut by 1 base and J by 5 bases, with 5 bases left in between. CDR1 and CDR2 from the germline V gene are SEHNR and FQNEAQ (reference sequence). CDR3 sequence (DNA): TGTGCCAGCAGCTTAGTGGCGGAGACCCAGTACTTC. Amino acid sequence: CASSLVAETQYF.

This clonotype was seen ten or more times. The gene calls are TRBV7-8 and TRBJ2-1, with 10 bases aligning to TRBD2. J gave up 2 bases and V 7 bases, and 5 bases lay outside the gene matches. Germline V lookup: CDR1 SGHVS, CDR2 FQNEAQ. The length of the CDR3 is 15 residues. The chain's CDR3 is CASIVSGGPYNEQFF. The CDR3 DNA reads TGTGCCAGCATCGTTAGCGGGGGGCCCTACAATGAGCAGTTCTTC.

This clonotype occurred many times. The chain links TRBV28 to TRBJ2-7; 7 nucleotides align to TRBD2. CDR3 length: 14 residues. Germline assignment: CDR1 MDHEN and CDR2 SYDVKM. J lost 5 bases, V lost 7 bases, and 11 bases had no gene match. CDR3 residues: CASKEGGSGHEQYF. The CDR3 DNA reads as TGTGCCAGCAAAGAGGGAGGGAGCGGCCACGAGCAGTACTTC. The variable domain in full, completed from reference TRBV28 and TRBJ2-7, reads DVKVTQSSRYLVKRTGEKVFLECVQDMDHENMFWYRQDPGLGLRLIYFSYDVKMKEKGDIPEGYSVSREKKERFSLILESASTNQTSMYLCASKEGGSGHEQYFGPGTRLTVT.

Many counts were recorded for this clonotype. The chain recombines TRBV7-9 with TRBJ1-4; tentatively, D is TRBD1 (5 bases). V dropped 4 bases and J dropped 8 bases, with 17 bases sitting between them. Germline loops: CDR1 SEHNR, CDR2 FQNEAQ (reference sequence). This CDR3 contains 15 residues. The CDR3 region has the DNA TGTGCCAGCAGCTCTGGAGCCAGGGTTTGGGAAAAACTGTTTTTT. It encodes CASSSGARVWEKLFF.

This clonotype occurred once. A clone one base away is much larger, so this may be a read error. J is TRBJ1-4 and V is TRBV19; 8 bases are a match to TRBD1. The germline V gene encodes CDR1 LNHDA and CDR2 SQIVND (reference sequence). CDR3 length equals 15 residues. The chain's CDR3 is CTSSPTGTGNEKLFF. The DNA of the CDR3 is TGTACCAGTAGTCCAACCGGGACAGGAAATGAAAAACTGTTTTTT.

The sample holds many counts of this clonotype. The V call is TRBV7-3, the J call TRBJ1-3; the match to TRBD1 covers 7 bases. CDR3 length equals 15 residues. The trim removed 6 bases at V and 2 bases at J, leaving 7 bases unmatched. The germline V gene encodes CDR1 SGHTA and CDR2 FQGTGA. CDR3: CASSSQGGPGNTIYF. The CDR3 coding sequence is TGTGCCAGCAGTTCTCAAGGGGGCCCTGGAAACACCATATATTTT.

This chain joins TRBV11-3 and TRBJ2-7, with a weak D call TRBD2 (6 bases). The V end lost 5 bases, the J end lost 3 bases, and 11 bases lay between the germline ends. The germline V gene has CDR1 SGHNT and CDR2 YENEEA. CDR3 length equals 13 residues. This CDR3 reads CASSLYSGYEQYF. For the CDR3, the DNA is TGTGCCAGCAGCCTATATAGCGGCTACGAGCAGTACTTC.

This clonotype showed up many times. The V gene is TRBV5-6, the J gene TRBJ2-1; possible D gene TRBD1, 6 bases. This CDR3 contains 16 residues. The V end was cut by 2 bases, the J end by 2 bases, with 14 bases between. Per germline, CDR1 SGHDT and CDR2 YYEEEE. As DNA, the CDR3 is TGTGCCAGCAGCTTCCGAAAGACAGGAGCCTACAATGAGCAGTTCTTC. It encodes CASSFRKTGAYNEQFF.